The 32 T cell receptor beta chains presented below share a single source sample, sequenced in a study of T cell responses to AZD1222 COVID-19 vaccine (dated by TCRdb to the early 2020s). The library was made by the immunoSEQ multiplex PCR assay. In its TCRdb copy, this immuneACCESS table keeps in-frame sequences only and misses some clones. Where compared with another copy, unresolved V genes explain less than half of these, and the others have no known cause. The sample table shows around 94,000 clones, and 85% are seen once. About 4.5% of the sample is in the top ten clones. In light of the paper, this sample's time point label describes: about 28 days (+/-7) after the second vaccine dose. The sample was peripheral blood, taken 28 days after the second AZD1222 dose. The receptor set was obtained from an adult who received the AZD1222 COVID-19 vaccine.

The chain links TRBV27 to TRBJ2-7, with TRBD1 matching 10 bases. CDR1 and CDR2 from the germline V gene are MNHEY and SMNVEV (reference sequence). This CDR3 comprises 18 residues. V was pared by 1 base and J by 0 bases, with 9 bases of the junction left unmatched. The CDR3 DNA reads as TGTGCCAGCAGTTTATTGGTAAGGGGACAGGGGCCCTCCTACGAGCAGTACTTC. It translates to CASSLLVRGQGPSYEQYF.

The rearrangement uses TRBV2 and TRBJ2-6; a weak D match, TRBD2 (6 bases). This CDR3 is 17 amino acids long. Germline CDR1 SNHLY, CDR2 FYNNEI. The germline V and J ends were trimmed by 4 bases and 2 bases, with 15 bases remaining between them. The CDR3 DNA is TGTGCCAGCAGTGGGGACTCGGCCCAACCTGGGGCCAACGTCCTGACTTTC. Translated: CASSGDSAQPGANVLTF.

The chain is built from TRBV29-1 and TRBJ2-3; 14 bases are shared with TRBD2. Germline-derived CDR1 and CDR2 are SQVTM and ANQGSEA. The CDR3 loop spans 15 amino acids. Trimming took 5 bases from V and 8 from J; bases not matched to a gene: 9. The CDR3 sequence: CSVRSTSGGAGTQYF. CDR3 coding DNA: TGCAGCGTTAGGTCGACTAGCGGGGGGGCCGGTACGCAGTATTTT.

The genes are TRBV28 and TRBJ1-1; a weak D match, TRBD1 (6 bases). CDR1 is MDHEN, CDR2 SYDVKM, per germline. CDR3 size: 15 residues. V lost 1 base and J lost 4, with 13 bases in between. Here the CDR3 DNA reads TGTGCCAGCAGTTTATTCGGGGGCGCACTCACTGAAGCTTTCTTT. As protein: CASSLFGGALTEAFF. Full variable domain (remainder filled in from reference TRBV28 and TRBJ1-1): DVKVTQSSRYLVKRTGEKVFLECVQDMDHENMFWYRQDPGLGLRLIYFSYDVKMKEKGDIPEGYSVSREKKERFSLILESASTNQTSMYLCASSLFGGALTEAFFGQGTRLTVV.

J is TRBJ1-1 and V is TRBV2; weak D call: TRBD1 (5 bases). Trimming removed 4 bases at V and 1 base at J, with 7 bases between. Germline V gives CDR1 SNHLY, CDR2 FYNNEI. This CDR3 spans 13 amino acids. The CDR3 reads CASSVGGNTEAFF. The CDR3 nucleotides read TGTGCCAGCAGTGTTGGGGGGAACACTGAAGCTTTCTTT. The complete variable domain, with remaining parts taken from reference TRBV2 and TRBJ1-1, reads EPEVTQTPSHQVTQMGQEVILRCVPISNHLYFYWYRQILGQKVEFLVSFYNNEISEKSEIFDDQFSVERPDGSNFTLKIRSTKLEDSAMYFCASSVGGNTEAFFGQGTRLTVV.

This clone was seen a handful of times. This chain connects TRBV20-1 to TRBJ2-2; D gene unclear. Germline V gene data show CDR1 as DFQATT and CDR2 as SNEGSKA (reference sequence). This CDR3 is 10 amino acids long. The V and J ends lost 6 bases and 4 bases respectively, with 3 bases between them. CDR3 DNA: TGCAGTGCCCTCACCGGGGAGCTGTTTTTT. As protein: CSALTGELFF.

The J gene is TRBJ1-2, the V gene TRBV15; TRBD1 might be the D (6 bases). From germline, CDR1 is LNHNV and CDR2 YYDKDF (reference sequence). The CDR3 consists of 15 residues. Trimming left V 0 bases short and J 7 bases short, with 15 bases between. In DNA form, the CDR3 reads TGTGCCACCAGCAGAGATGGGATACAGGGAGTTGGCTACACCTTC. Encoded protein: CATSRDGIQGVGYTF. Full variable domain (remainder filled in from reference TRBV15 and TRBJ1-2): DAMVIQNPRYQVTQFGKPVTLSCSQTLNHNVMYWYQQKSSQAPKLLFHYYDKDFNNEADTPDNFQSRRPNTSFCFLDIRSPGLGDTAMYLCATSRDGIQGVGYTFGSGTRLTVV.

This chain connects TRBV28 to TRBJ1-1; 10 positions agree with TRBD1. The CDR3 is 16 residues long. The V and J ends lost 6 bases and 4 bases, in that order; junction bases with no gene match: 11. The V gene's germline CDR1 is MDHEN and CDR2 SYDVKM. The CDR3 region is CASSAGTGVGGTEAFF. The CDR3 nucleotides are TGTGCCAGCAGCGCCGGGACAGGGGTGGGGGGCACTGAAGCTTTCTTT.

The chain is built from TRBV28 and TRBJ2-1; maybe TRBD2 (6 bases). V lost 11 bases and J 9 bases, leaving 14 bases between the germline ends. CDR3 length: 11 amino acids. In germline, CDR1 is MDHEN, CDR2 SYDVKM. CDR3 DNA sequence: TGTGCCGGCGGGGCCCGGTTTGAGCAGTTCTTC. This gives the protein CAGGARFEQFF.

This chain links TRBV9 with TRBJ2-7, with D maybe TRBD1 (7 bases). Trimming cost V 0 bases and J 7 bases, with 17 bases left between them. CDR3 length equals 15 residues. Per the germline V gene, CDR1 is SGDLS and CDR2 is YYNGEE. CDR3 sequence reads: CASSVVGGQTGEQYF. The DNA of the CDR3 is TGTGCCAGCAGCGTAGTCGGGGGCCAGACAGGGGAGCAGTACTTC.

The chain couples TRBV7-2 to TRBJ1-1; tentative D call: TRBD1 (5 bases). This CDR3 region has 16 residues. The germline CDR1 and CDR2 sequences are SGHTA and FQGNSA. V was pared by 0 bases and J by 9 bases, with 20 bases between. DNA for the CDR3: TGTGCCAGCAGCTTAGCATTATCTGTGGGCAGGGCCAAAGCTTTCTTT. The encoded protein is CASSLALSVGRAKAFF.

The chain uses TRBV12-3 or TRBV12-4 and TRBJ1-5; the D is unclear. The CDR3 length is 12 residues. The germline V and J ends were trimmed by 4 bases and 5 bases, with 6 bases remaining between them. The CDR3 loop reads CASSWQDQPQHF. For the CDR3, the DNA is TGTGCCAGCAGTTGGCAGGATCAGCCCCAGCATTTT.

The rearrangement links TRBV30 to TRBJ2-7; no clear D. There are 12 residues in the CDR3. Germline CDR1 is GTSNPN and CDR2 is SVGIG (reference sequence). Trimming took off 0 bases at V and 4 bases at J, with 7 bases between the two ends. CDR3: CAWSVSGYEQYF. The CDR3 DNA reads TGTGCCTGGAGTGTGAGTGGATACGAGCAGTACTTC.

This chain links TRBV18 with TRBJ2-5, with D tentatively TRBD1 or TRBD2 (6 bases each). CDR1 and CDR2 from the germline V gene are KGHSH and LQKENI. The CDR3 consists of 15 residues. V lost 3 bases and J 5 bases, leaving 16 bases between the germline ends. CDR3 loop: CASSPTGGGLETQYF. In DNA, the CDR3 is TGTGCCAGCTCACCCACTGGAGGGGGGCTGGAGACCCAGTACTTC.

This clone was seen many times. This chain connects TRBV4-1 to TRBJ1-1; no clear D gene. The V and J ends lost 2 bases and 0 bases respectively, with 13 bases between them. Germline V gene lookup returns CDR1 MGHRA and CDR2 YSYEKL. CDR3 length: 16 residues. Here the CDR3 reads CASSQYPPVMNTEAFF. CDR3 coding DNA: TGCGCCAGCAGCCAATATCCCCCCGTTATGAACACTGAAGCTTTCTTT.

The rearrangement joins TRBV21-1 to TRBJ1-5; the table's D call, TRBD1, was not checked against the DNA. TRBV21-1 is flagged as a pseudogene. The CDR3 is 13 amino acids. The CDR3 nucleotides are TGTGCCAGCCCTGACAGAAGCAATCAGCCCCAGCATTTT. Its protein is CASPDRSNQPQHF.

CDR3 in DNA: TGTGCCAGCCGGGACACCGGGGAGCTGTTTTTT. It is translated as CASRDTGELFF. The rearrangement uses TRBV28 and TRBJ2-2; D remains unclear. This CDR3 is 11 amino acids long. Trimming stripped 8 bases from V and 3 bases from J, with 4 bases between. Germline V gives CDR1 MDHEN, CDR2 SYDVKM.

CDR3 amino acids: CASSSGQAVTEAFF. DNA of the CDR3: TGCGCCAGCAGTTCGGGACAGGCTGTCACTGAAGCTTTCTTT. The chain combines TRBV10-2 with TRBJ1-1; 8 bases are a match to TRBD1. CDR3 length equals 14 residues. V shed 5 bases and J 4 bases; nucleotides not matched to a gene: 6. In germline, CDR1 is WSHSY, CDR2 SAAADI.

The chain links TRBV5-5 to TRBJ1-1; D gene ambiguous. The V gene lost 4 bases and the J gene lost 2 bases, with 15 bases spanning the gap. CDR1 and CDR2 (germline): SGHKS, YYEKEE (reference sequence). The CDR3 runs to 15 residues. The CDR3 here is CASSTTANKNTEAFF. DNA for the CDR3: TGTGCCAGCAGCACTACAGCTAACAAAAACACTGAAGCTTTCTTT.

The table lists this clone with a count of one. The CDR3 reads CASSGRDRDLEYF. CDR3 DNA: TGTGCCAGCAGTGGCCGGGACAGGGATTTGGAGTACTTC. The chain is built from TRBV2 and TRBJ2-5, with 9 bases lining up with TRBD1. After removal of 4 bases from V and 12 bases from J, the junction contained 9 bases not matched to a gene. CDR3 length: 13 residues. CDR1 SNHLY and CDR2 FYNNEI come from the germline V gene.

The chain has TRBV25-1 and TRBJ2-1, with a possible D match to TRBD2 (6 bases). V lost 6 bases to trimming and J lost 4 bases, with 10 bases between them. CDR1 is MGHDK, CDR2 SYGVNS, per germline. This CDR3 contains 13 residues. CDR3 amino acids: CASSRDSYNEQFF. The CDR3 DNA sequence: TGTGCCAGCAGCCGGGACTCGTACAATGAGCAGTTCTTC.

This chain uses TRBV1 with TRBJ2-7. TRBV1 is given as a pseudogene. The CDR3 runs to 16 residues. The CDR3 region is CTSSQDGKGDLHEQYF. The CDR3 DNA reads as TGCACCAGCAGCCAAGATGGGAAAGGAGACCTCCACGAGCAGTACTTC.

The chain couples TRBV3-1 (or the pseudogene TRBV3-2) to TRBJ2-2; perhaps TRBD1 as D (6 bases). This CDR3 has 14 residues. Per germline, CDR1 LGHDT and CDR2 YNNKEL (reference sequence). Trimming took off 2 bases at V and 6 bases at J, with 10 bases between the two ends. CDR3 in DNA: TGTGCCAGCAGCCAAACTGAGGGGGCCGGGGAGCTGTTTTTT. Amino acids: CASSQTEGAGELFF.

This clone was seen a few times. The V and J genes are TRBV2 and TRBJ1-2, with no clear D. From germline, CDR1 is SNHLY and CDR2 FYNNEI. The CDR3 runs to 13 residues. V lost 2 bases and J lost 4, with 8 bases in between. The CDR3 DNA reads TGTGCCAGCAGTGAACCGGGGTTCTATGGCTACACCTTC. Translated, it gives CASSEPGFYGYTF. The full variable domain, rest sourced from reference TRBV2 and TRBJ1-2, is EPEVTQTPSHQVTQMGQEVILRCVPISNHLYFYWYRQILGQKVEFLVSFYNNEISEKSEIFDDQFSVERPDGSNFTLKIRSTKLEDSAMYFCASSEPGFYGYTFGSGTRLTVV.

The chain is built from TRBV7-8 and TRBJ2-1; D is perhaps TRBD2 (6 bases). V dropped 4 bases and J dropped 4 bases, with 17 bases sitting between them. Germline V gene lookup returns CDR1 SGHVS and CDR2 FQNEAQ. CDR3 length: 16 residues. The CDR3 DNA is TGTGCCAGCAGCTCCACGGGACTCCTCCCGTACAATGAGCAGTTCTTC. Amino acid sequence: CASSSTGLLPYNEQFF.

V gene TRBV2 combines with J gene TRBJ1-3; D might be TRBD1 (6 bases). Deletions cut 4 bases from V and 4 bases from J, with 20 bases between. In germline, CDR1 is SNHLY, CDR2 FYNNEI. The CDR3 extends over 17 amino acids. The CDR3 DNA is TGTGCCAGCAGTGTTTCGGGGGGGCGAGGTTCGGGAAACACCATATATTTT. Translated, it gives CASSVSGGRGSGNTIYF.

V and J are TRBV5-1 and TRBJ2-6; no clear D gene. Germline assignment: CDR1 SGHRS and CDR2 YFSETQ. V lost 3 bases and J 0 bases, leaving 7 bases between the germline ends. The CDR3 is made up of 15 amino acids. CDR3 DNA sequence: TGCGCCAGCAGCTCCCCAGGCTCTGGGGCCAACGTCCTGACTTTC. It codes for CASSSPGSGANVLTF.

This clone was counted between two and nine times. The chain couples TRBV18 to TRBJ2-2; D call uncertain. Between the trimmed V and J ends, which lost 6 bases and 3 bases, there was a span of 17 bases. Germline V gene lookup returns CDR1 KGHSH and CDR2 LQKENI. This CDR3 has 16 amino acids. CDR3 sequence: CASSDLTRVDTGELFF. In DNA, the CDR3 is TGTGCCAGCTCCGACCTTACACGGGTTGACACCGGGGAGCTGTTTTTT.

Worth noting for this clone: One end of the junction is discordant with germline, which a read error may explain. The CDR3 region is CASSQGNLPLNF. In DNA form, the CDR3 reads TGTGCCAGCAGCCAAGGAAACCTACCTCTGAACTTC. The V gene is TRBV4-2, the J gene TRBJ2-7; D remains unclear. The germline CDR1 and CDR2 sequences are LGHNA and YNFKEQ. This CDR3 comprises 12 residues.

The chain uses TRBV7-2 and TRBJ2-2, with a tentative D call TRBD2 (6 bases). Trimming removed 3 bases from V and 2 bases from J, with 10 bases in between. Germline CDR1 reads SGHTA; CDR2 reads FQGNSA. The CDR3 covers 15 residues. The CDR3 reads CASSFAGPNTGELFF. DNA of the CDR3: TGTGCCAGCAGCTTTGCGGGACCTAACACCGGGGAGCTGTTTTTT.

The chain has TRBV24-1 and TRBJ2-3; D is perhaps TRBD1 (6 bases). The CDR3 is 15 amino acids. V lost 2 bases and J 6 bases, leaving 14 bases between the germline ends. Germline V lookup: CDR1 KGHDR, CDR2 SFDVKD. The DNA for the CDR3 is TGTGCCACCAGTGATTCTCGCAGGGGCGAGGATACGCAGTATTTT. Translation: CATSDSRRGEDTQYF.

CDR3 DNA sequence: TGTGCTAGTGGTCCCCCGACACCTTCCTACAATGAGCAGTTCTTC. Its translation is CASGPPTPSYNEQFF. The chain employs TRBV12-5 and TRBJ2-1; D is unclear. Germline CDR1 and CDR2: LGHNT and FRNRAP. The ends were cut back, 5 bases at V and 1 base at J, with 12 bases in the middle. The CDR3 spans 15 residues.